This T cell receptor beta chain derives from a study of T cells after posttransplantation cyclophosphamide. Study conclusions and caveats: Skin or GI-infiltrating T cells shared few TRB sequences with blood. Later blood repertoires were often dominated by clones from the donor CD8+ memory compartment. Recipient CMV seropositivity and CMV reactivation strongly tracked TRB clonality.

TCRdb's copy holds only in-frame clones and misses some; the assay was immunoSEQ multiplex PCR. Of tens of thousands of clones in the sample, approximately 86% were seen once. This CDR3 contains 14 residues. Between the trimmed V and J ends, which lost 4 bases and 3 bases, there was a span of 12 bases. Germline V lookup: CDR1 LGHNT, CDR2 FRNRAP. A note on this clone: Its antigen is undetermined.

The chain has TRBV12-5 and TRBJ1-2; D unresolved. The sequenced sample was PBMCs. The clonotype comes from a man aged 25-45 years with a blood cancer, CMV-positive, and with a related stem cell donor. In DNA, the CDR3 is TGTGCTAGTGGTTCAACCCCCGTAGACTATGGCTACACCTTC. Protein sequence: CASGSTPVDYGYTF.